Shown below are 31 T cell receptor beta chains from a single sample sequenced in a study of cytomegalovirus exposure and HLA in healthy donors. Both 60 Vbeta primers and 13 Jbeta primers went into the PCR. Profiled with immunoSEQ multiplex PCR; TCRdb holds only in-frame clones, not every one. The sample has roughly 200,000 clones; approximately 80% are singletons. The sequencing input was PBMCs. The source is a man aged 25-40 years in good health and CMV-seronegative.

The chain is built from TRBV4-1 and TRBJ2-5, with 8 bases identical to TRBD1. Trimming removed 0 bases from V and 2 bases from J; junction bases left unmatched: 5. In germline, CDR1 is MGHRA, CDR2 YSYEKL. The length of the CDR3 is 16 residues. CDR3 sequence reads: CASSQDITGGQETQYF. The CDR3 region has the DNA TGCGCCAGCAGCCAAGATATAACAGGGGGACAAGAGACCCAGTACTTC.

The chain couples TRBV6-5 to TRBJ1-1; no firm D call. Germline V gene sequence: CDR1 MNHEY, CDR2 SVGAGI. Trimming took off 8 bases at V and 5 bases at J, with 6 bases between the two ends. The CDR3 loop spans 10 amino acids. The CDR3 coding sequence is TGTGCCAGCGGGCTGACTGAAGCTTTCTTT. The encoded protein is CASGLTEAFF.

This chain links TRBV4-3 with TRBJ1-1; D call uncertain. CDR3 length equals 14 residues. Per germline, CDR1 LGHNA and CDR2 YSLEER. The germline V and J ends were trimmed by 4 bases and 3 bases, with 12 bases remaining between them. CDR3 DNA sequence: TGCGCCAGCAGCCCCCAATCGGACTACACTGAAGCTTTCTTT. Encoded protein: CASSPQSDYTEAFF.

The chain employs TRBV28 and TRBJ1-6; unclear D gene. Germline lookup yields CDR1 MDHEN and CDR2 SYDVKM. Trimming left V 10 bases short and J 2 bases short, with 9 bases between. The CDR3 sequence is 13 residues long. The DNA of the CDR3 is TGTGCCACCGCACGGGCCTATAATTCACCCCTCCACTTT. This gives the protein CATARAYNSPLHF. Full variable domain (rest looked up from reference TRBV28 and TRBJ1-6): DVKVTQSSRYLVKRTGEKVFLECVQDMDHENMFWYRQDPGLGLRLIYFSYDVKMKEKGDIPEGYSVSREKKERFSLILESASTNQTSMYLCATARAYNSPLHFGNGTRLTVT.

This chain joins TRBV15 and TRBJ2-5; possibly TRBD1 for D (6 bases). V was pared by 2 bases and J by 1 base, with 8 bases between. This CDR3 region has 14 residues. Germline V CDR1 and CDR2: LNHNV, YYDKDF (reference sequence). The CDR3 DNA follows: TGTGCCACCAGCAGACAGGGGCCCCAAGAGACCCAGTACTTC. Translated, it gives CATSRQGPQETQYF. The full variable domain, with the rest looked up from reference TRBV15 and TRBJ2-5, is DAMVIQNPRYQVTQFGKPVTLSCSQTLNHNVMYWYQQKSSQAPKLLFHYYDKDFNNEADTPDNFQSRRPNTSFCFLDIRSPGLGDTAMYLCATSRQGPQETQYFGPGTRLLVL.

The V gene is TRBV4-1, the J gene TRBJ1-3; D perhaps matches TRBD1 (5 bases). Germline CDR1 reads MGHRA; CDR2 reads YSYEKL. The CDR3 sequence is 15 residues long. Trimming left V 0 bases short and J 0 bases short, with 6 bases between. CDR3 loop: CASSQEDISGNTIYF. Here the CDR3 DNA reads TGCGCCAGCAGCCAAGAGGACATCTCTGGAAACACCATATATTTT.

The chain recombines TRBV11-2 with TRBJ2-5; 7 positions agree with TRBD1. Germline-derived CDR1 and CDR2 are SGHAT and FQNNGV. The CDR3 is 15 residues long. After removal of 6 bases from V and 1 base from J, the junction contained 8 bases not matched to a gene. The CDR3 coding sequence is TGTGCCAGCAGAAAGACAGGGATCGCCCAAGAGACCCAGTACTTC. This translates into CASRKTGIAQETQYF.

Here the CDR3 DNA reads TGCGCCAGCAGCTTGACAGTCACAGATACGCAGTATTTT. The encoded protein is CASSLTVTDTQYF. The chain uses TRBV5-1 and TRBJ2-3, with D hard to call. This CDR3 is 13 amino acids long. Germline V CDR1 and CDR2: SGHRS, YFSETQ. Trimming removed 1 base from V and 2 bases from J, with 5 bases in between.

The chain joins TRBV29-1 to TRBJ2-7; a possible D gene is TRBD1 (6 bases). Germline CDR1 reads SQVTM; CDR2 reads ANQGSEA. Trimming pared 6 bases from V and 4 bases from J, leaving 16 bases between. This CDR3 is built from 13 residues. DNA of the CDR3: TGCAGCGTGGGGGTGACAGACAGGTACGAGCAGTACTTC. Translation: CSVGVTDRYEQYF.

This clone appeared a single time. The gene calls are TRBV9 and TRBJ2-1, with 8 bases that match TRBD2. This CDR3 is 13 amino acids long. V gave up 3 bases and J gave up 5 bases; unmatched junction bases: 1. The germline V gene has CDR1 SGDLS and CDR2 YYNGEE. CDR3 amino acids: CASSASGHNEQFF. The DNA of the CDR3 is TGTGCCAGCAGCGCTAGCGGGCACAATGAGCAGTTCTTC.

V gene TRBV7-8 combines with J gene TRBJ1-1, with a weak D call TRBD1 (5 bases). The CDR3 consists of 13 residues. Germline CDR1 and CDR2: SGHVS and FQNEAQ. Trimming stripped 2 bases from V and 7 bases from J, with 11 bases between. CDR3 in amino acids: CASSLREGLEAFF. CDR3 nucleotides: TGTGCCAGCAGCTTACGGGAGGGACTTGAAGCTTTCTTT.

CDR3 DNA sequence: TGTGCCAGCAGTCCATCCGGGACAGGGAACTATGGCTACACCTTC. Translation: CASSPSGTGNYGYTF. The chain is built from TRBV27 and TRBJ1-2; 9 bases are a match to TRBD1. With V trimmed by 5 bases and J by 2 bases, 6 bases remained unmatched. Germline CDR1 MNHEY, CDR2 SMNVEV (reference sequence). The CDR3 totals 15 residues.

The CDR3 DNA reads as TGTGCCAGTGGACCAGGGCGGACAACTAATGAAAAACTGTTTTTT. It specifies CASGPGRTTNEKLFF. The genes are TRBV19 and TRBJ1-4; D may be TRBD1 (5 bases). Germline V gene data show CDR1 as LNHDA and CDR2 as SQIVND (reference sequence). Trimming left V 8 bases short and J 0 bases short, with 13 bases between. The CDR3 runs 15 residues.

This clone was counted a single time. This chain connects TRBV21-1 to TRBJ1-2. TRBV21-1 is marked as a pseudogene. This CDR3 is built from 14 residues. CDR3 sequence reads: CASSKNESNYGYTF. The CDR3 coding sequence is TGTGCCAGCAGCAAAAATGAGAGTAACTATGGCTACACCTTC.

The V and J genes are TRBV5-4 and TRBJ2-2; a possible D gene is TRBD1 (6 bases). The CDR3 is 15 residues long. Germline CDR1 reads SGHNT; CDR2 reads YYREEE (reference sequence). V was clipped by 4 bases and J by 5 bases, with 15 bases between them. CDR3 amino acids: CASSRGSGETGELFF. DNA of the CDR3: TGTGCCAGCAGCCGAGGGTCAGGGGAAACCGGGGAGCTGTTTTTT.

The gene calls are TRBV7-9 and TRBJ1-1; tentative D call: TRBD1 (5 bases). Trimming removed 5 bases from V and 1 base from J, with 14 bases in between. The CDR3 loop spans 15 amino acids. Germline CDR1 SEHNR, CDR2 FQNEAQ (reference sequence). CDR3 protein: CASSPGGRENTEAFF. CDR3 nucleotide sequence: TGTGCCAGCAGCCCCGGGGGACGGGAGAACACTGAAGCTTTCTTT.

The chain recombines TRBV29-1 with TRBJ1-2; D is unresolved. The CDR3 is made up of 14 amino acids. Trimming cost V 6 bases and J 0 bases, with 14 bases left between them. Germline V gene sequence: CDR1 SQVTM, CDR2 ANQGSEA. The CDR3 bases are TGCAGCGTGGAGAGCGACGGTGCTAACTATGGCTACACCTTC. Amino acids: CSVESDGANYGYTF.

This sequence joins TRBV29-1 and TRBJ2-7, with TRBD1 identical over 9 bases. Trimming took 7 bases from V and 3 from J; bases not matched to a gene: 10. The CDR3 is 14 residues long. CDR1 is SQVTM, CDR2 ANQGSEA, per germline. The CDR3 loop is CSALAGTGIYEQYF. In DNA form, the CDR3 reads TGCAGCGCCCTTGCCGGGACAGGGATCTACGAGCAGTACTTC.

V and J are TRBV6-6 and TRBJ2-3; 8 bases are a match to TRBD2. The CDR3 is 15 amino acids. Germline CDR1 is MNHNY and CDR2 is SVGAGI (reference sequence). V was pared by 5 bases and J by 2 bases, with 6 bases of the junction left unmatched. The CDR3 sequence is CASSPIAGPTDTQYF. The CDR3 DNA is TGTGCCAGCAGTCCTATAGCGGGGCCCACAGATACGCAGTATTTT.

The CDR3 region has the DNA TGTGCCAGCAGCTTAATAATCCAGGGAGGATACGAGCAGTACTTC. Its translation: CASSLIIQGGYEQYF. This chain joins TRBV7-9 and TRBJ2-7; possibly TRBD2 for D (6 bases). The CDR3 totals 15 residues. Germline lookup yields CDR1 SEHNR and CDR2 FQNEAQ (reference sequence). Trimming took 2 bases from V and 4 from J, leaving 15 bases between them.

This sequence joins TRBV15 and TRBJ1-1; 8 nucleotides line up with TRBD1. The CDR3 loop spans 17 amino acids. CDR1 is LNHNV and CDR2 is YYDKDF in the germline V gene (reference sequence). With 4 bases clipped from V and 1 base from J, the junction kept 11 bases outside the gene matches. The CDR3 nucleotides read TGTGCCACCAGCAAAAGGACAGTCACAGGGGGGAACACTGAAGCTTTCTTT. Its protein product is CATSKRTVTGGNTEAFF.

The rearrangement joins TRBV5-6 to TRBJ2-7; 13 bases are shared with TRBD2. V lost 2 bases and J lost 3; bases outside the gene matches: 2. CDR1 is SGHDT and CDR2 is YYEEEE in the germline V gene. The CDR3 contains 15 residues. Here the CDR3 reads CASSLRTSGGYEQYF. CDR3 nucleotide sequence: TGTGCCAGCAGCTTAAGGACTAGCGGGGGCTACGAGCAGTACTTC.

The genes are TRBV7-9 and TRBJ2-7, with TRBD1 matching over 8 bases. V lost 1 base, J lost 0 bases, and 5 bases stayed unmatched. The CDR3 contains 16 residues. In germline, CDR1 is SEHNR, CDR2 FQNEAQ (reference sequence). The CDR3 region is CASSLVQGAASYEQYF. For the CDR3, the DNA is TGTGCCAGCAGCTTAGTGCAGGGGGCGGCCTCCTACGAGCAGTACTTC.

The CDR3 nucleotides are TGTGCCAGCAGTTTCGGAATCGGGGGGGCCACCGGGGAGCTGTTTTTT. It yields the protein CASSFGIGGATGELFF. The chain combines TRBV27 with TRBJ2-2, with 8 bases lining up with TRBD2. The CDR3 totals 16 residues. The trim removed 3 bases at V and 4 bases at J, leaving 7 bases unmatched. The germline V gene encodes CDR1 MNHEY and CDR2 SMNVEV (reference sequence).

The V call is TRBV4-3, the J call TRBJ2-5; TRBD2 might be the D (5 bases). The CDR3 has 14 residues. Per the germline V gene, CDR1 is LGHNA and CDR2 is YSLEER. With 3 bases removed from V and 5 bases from J, the gap between germline ends came to 13 bases. In nucleotides, the CDR3 is TGCGCCAGCAGCCACAAAACCGGCGGGGAGACCCAGTACTTC. Amino acid sequence: CASSHKTGGETQYF.

The rearrangement joins TRBV6-1 to TRBJ2-1, with 12 bases identical to TRBD2. V trimming: 8 bases; J trimming: 6 bases; junction bases outside the gene matches: 8. The V gene's germline CDR1 is MNHNS and CDR2 SASEGT. The CDR3 covers 15 residues. The CDR3, as DNA: TGTGCCAGCCCAAAGACTAGCGGGGGCCTCAATGAGCAGTTCTTC. Translated: CASPKTSGGLNEQFF.

This clone was seen just once. The CDR3 DNA sequence: TGTGCCAGCAGCTTTCCGGGGACTAGTAGTGAGCAGTTCTTC. The encoded protein is CASSFPGTSSEQFF. The genes are TRBV7-2 and TRBJ2-1; 8 bases fit TRBD2. The CDR3 loop spans 14 amino acids. Germline V gene data show CDR1 as SGHTA and CDR2 as FQGNSA. Trimming took 3 bases from V and 9 from J; bases not matched to a gene: 7.

This chain links TRBV5-8 with TRBJ1-5; possibly TRBD1 for D (5 bases). This CDR3 comprises 15 residues. Per the germline V gene, CDR1 is SGHTS and CDR2 is YDEGEE. Trimming took off 4 bases at V and 3 bases at J, with 14 bases between the two ends. The CDR3 is CASSNLQGNNQPQHF. Written as DNA, the CDR3 is TGTGCCAGCAGCAACCTGCAGGGAAACAATCAGCCCCAGCATTTT.

The chain is built from TRBV7-3 and TRBJ2-1; the D is unclear. This CDR3 has 16 residues. Germline CDR1 is SGHTA and CDR2 is FQGTGA. V lost 5 bases to trimming and J lost 0 bases, with 14 bases between them. The chain's CDR3 is CASSPSLTSSYNEQFF. DNA for the CDR3: TGTGCCAGCAGCCCCTCTCTCACCAGCTCCTACAATGAGCAGTTCTTC.

The rearrangement links TRBV27 to TRBJ1-2, with TRBD1 identical over 7 bases. This CDR3 contains 15 residues. V shed 4 bases and J 4 bases; nucleotides not matched to a gene: 9. The germline V gene has CDR1 MNHEY and CDR2 SMNVEV (reference sequence). The CDR3 loop reads CASSSRTGSIYGYTF. The CDR3 bases are TGTGCCAGCAGTTCGCGGACAGGTTCGATCTATGGCTACACCTTC.

This clone has a handful of counts. The rearrangement joins TRBV5-5 to TRBJ2-7; maybe TRBD2 (5 bases). The V end lost 7 bases, the J end lost 6 bases, and 14 bases lay between the germline ends. This CDR3 contains 12 residues. The germline V gene has CDR1 SGHKS and CDR2 YYEKEE (reference sequence). CDR3 residues: CASGLRGREQYF. Here the CDR3 DNA reads TGTGCCAGCGGGTTAAGAGGGCGCGAGCAGTACTTC.